This entry lists 25 T cell receptor beta chains sequenced from one sample in a study of Graves' ophthalmopathy and Graves' hyperthyroidism. Transcripts of RNA were the source for amplifying TCR beta CDR3 regions. First-round RT-PCR relied on HTBI primers, and a second-round multiplex PCR came next. Each CDR3 protein is one row after TCRdb ran MiXCR on the multiplex PCR reads. This table has roughly 60,000 distinct CDR3 sequences, roughly half appearing once. Sequences were obtained from peripheral blood. The receptor set was obtained from an adult woman with Graves' ophthalmopathy.

At least ten counts were recorded for this clonotype. The chain has TRBV6-2 or TRBV6-3 and TRBJ1-3; D gene uncertain. V was trimmed by 5 bases and J by 8 bases, leaving 10 bases between them. In germline, CDR1 is MNHEY, CDR2 SVGEGT. This CDR3 has 12 amino acids. In nucleotides, the CDR3 is TGTGCCAGCAGTGGATTGGGCGACACCATATATTTT. Encoded protein: CASSGLGDTIYF.

The chain couples TRBV5-1 to TRBJ2-5; D is possibly TRBD1 (6 bases). This CDR3 contains 15 residues. Germline V gene data show CDR1 as SGHRS and CDR2 as YFSETQ. Trimming took 2 bases from V and 5 from J, leaving 16 bases between them. This CDR3 reads CASSLRTGNGETQYF. The CDR3, as DNA: TGCGCCAGCAGCTTAAGAACAGGGAATGGGGAGACCCAGTACTTC.

CDR3: CASRGTIANTGELFF. The CDR3 DNA sequence: TGTGCCAGTAGGGGGACAATCGCGAACACCGGGGAGCTGTTTTTT. The V and J genes are TRBV19 and TRBJ2-2; weak D call: TRBD1 (6 bases). CDR1 and CDR2 (germline): LNHDA, SQIVND (reference sequence). V dropped 6 bases and J dropped 0 bases, with 11 bases sitting between them. This CDR3 is 15 amino acids long.

This clonotype was found many times. The chain carries TRBV16 and TRBJ1-4; D is ambiguous. The CDR3 is made up of 14 amino acids. Deletions cut 0 bases from V and 7 bases from J, with 9 bases between. CDR1 KGHSY and CDR2 FQNENV come from the germline V gene. CDR3 loop: CASSQSAVGEKLFF. CDR3 DNA sequence: TGTGCCAGCAGCCAATCGGCAGTAGGTGAAAAACTGTTTTTT.

Ten or more counts support this clonotype. The chain recombines TRBV27 with TRBJ2-7; a possible D gene is TRBD1 (6 bases). CDR1 MNHEY and CDR2 SMNVEV come from the germline V gene (reference sequence). V was clipped by 6 bases and J by 7 bases, with 25 bases between them. There are 16 residues in the CDR3. CDR3 sequence (DNA): TGTGCCAGCAGCCAAAGACAGGATCGCCCCTTGGGTGAGCAGTACTTC. Its translation: CASSQRQDRPLGEQYF.

This clonotype was seen ten or more times. The V gene is TRBV12-3 or TRBV12-4, the J gene TRBJ2-2; D perhaps matches TRBD2 (6 bases). CDR3 length equals 14 residues. Trimming shortened V by 0 bases and J by 6 bases, and 8 bases separated the two germline ends. CDR3 residues: CASSLAPGAGELFF. The CDR3 DNA is TGTGCCAGCAGTTTAGCCCCGGGGGCCGGGGAGCTGTTTTTT.

The genes are TRBV19 and TRBJ1-1; D not certain. With 9 bases removed from V and 4 bases from J, the gap between germline ends came to 21 bases. The CDR3 is 15 residues long. The germline V gene encodes CDR1 LNHDA and CDR2 SQIVND (reference sequence). CDR3 in DNA: TGTGCCAGCAGAGATATTCGGGCGAGTACCACTGAAGCTTTCTTT. This gives the protein CASRDIRASTTEAFF.

The V and J genes are TRBV25-1 and TRBJ1-5, with D unresolved. The CDR3 has 13 amino acids. Germline lookup yields CDR1 MGHDK and CDR2 SYGVNS. Trimming left V 4 bases short and J 5 bases short, with 9 bases between. CDR3 amino acids: CASSAKGYQPQHF. CDR3 in DNA: TGTGCCAGCAGTGCCAAAGGGTATCAGCCCCAGCATTTT.

This clonotype was seen a few times. This may be a read error, as it is one base from a much larger clone. The chain uses TRBV3-1 and TRBJ2-1; 7 bases are a match to TRBD1. The V and J ends lost 0 bases and 12 bases, in that order; junction bases with no gene match: 8. The CDR3 has 14 residues. Germline V CDR1 and CDR2: LGHDT, YNNKEL (reference sequence). The CDR3 protein is CASSQDLRTGGQFF. The CDR3 nucleotides are TGTGCCAGCAGCCAAGATCTGCGGACAGGAGGGCAGTTCTTC.

This clonotype was counted many times. The J gene is TRBJ2-1, the V gene TRBV7-8; TRBD2 might be the D (5 bases). CDR1 and CDR2 (germline): SGHVS, FQNEAQ. V was trimmed by 2 bases and J by 10 bases, leaving 18 bases between them. This CDR3 contains 15 residues. This CDR3 reads CASSLNLGAAEEQFF. The CDR3 DNA is TGTGCCAGCAGCTTAAACTTGGGAGCCGCCGAGGAGCAGTTCTTC.

This sequence joins TRBV9 and TRBJ2-4; TRBD2 aligns across 10 bases. Germline-derived CDR1 and CDR2 are SGDLS and YYNGEE. V lost 3 bases to trimming and J lost 5 bases; unmatched junction nucleotides: 8. The CDR3 length is 16 residues. In DNA, the CDR3 is TGTGCCAGCAGCGGAGGGCTAGCGGGAGATGAAAACATTCAGTACTTC. Encoded protein: CASSGGLAGDENIQYF.

This clonotype has ten or more counts. The V and J genes are TRBV7-2 and TRBJ1-1, with TRBD1 matching 11 bases. Germline V CDR1 and CDR2: SGHTA, FQGNSA. V lost 10 bases and J lost 4; bases outside the gene matches: 14. The CDR3 has 16 residues. The CDR3: CATSQRTGGAGTEAFF. CDR3 sequence (DNA): TGTGCCACCAGTCAGAGGACAGGGGGCGCGGGCACTGAAGCTTTCTTT.

The V gene is TRBV29-1, the J gene TRBJ2-4; possible D gene TRBD1, 5 bases. Germline CDR1 is SQVTM and CDR2 is ANQGSEA. The CDR3 has 11 residues. V shed 2 bases and J shed 6 bases, with 5 bases lying between them. Here the CDR3 reads CSVETGNIQYF. Here the CDR3 DNA reads TGCAGCGTTGAAACAGGAAACATTCAGTACTTC.

This clonotype was found many times. The V call is TRBV7-2, the J call TRBJ1-3; TRBD1 matches 10 bases. This CDR3 region has 13 residues. V gave up 3 bases and J gave up 8 bases; unmatched junction bases: 1. Germline CDR1 and CDR2: SGHTA and FQGNSA. CDR3 amino acids: CASSLDRGYTIYF. CDR3 bases: TGTGCCAGCAGCTTGGACAGGGGGTACACCATATATTTT.

This clonotype appeared once. The junction and the germline gene differ at one end; a read error may be behind it. The chain has TRBV19 and TRBJ2-7; D tentatively fits TRBD1 or TRBD2 (5 bases each). The CDR3 has 15 amino acids. Germline V lookup: CDR1 LNHDA, CDR2 SQIVND (reference sequence). CDR3 protein: CVSSIGGAGSYEQYF. CDR3 in DNA: TGTGTCAGTAGTATTGGTGGGGCGGGCTCCTACGAGCAATACTTC.

This clonotype was recorded many times. The rearrangement joins TRBV12-3 or TRBV12-4 to TRBJ2-5; 7 nucleotides align to TRBD1. This CDR3 spans 13 amino acids. The junction had 7 bases not matched to a gene; V was cut back by 7 bases and J by 5 bases. The CDR3 DNA reads TGTGCCAGCACCCTCAGGGGGAAGGAGACCCAGTACTTC. It yields the protein CASTLRGKETQYF.

V usage is TRBV7-8 and J usage is TRBJ2-1; D may correspond to TRBD1 or TRBD2 (6 bases each). The CDR3 consists of 14 residues. Per the germline V gene, CDR1 is SGHVS and CDR2 is FQNEAQ. Trimming removed 4 bases at V and 8 bases at J, with 15 bases between. As DNA, the CDR3 is TGTGCCAGCAGCTCAAAGGGGGGAGCCTATGAGCAGTTCTTC. It specifies CASSSKGGAYEQFF.

V usage is TRBV6-4 and J usage is TRBJ2-7, with 7 bases identical to TRBD1. The CDR3 spans 12 residues. V lost 7 bases to trimming and J lost 4 bases; unmatched junction nucleotides: 4. Germline CDR1 is MRHNA and CDR2 is SNTAGT. The CDR3 loop reads CASKGAFYEQYF. The DNA for the CDR3 is TGTGCCAGCAAGGGGGCGTTTTACGAGCAGTACTTC.

As concerns this clonotype: The junction departs from germline at one end; a sequencing error may be responsible. The chain has TRBV6-6 and TRBJ2-5, with D unresolved. The CDR3 runs 13 residues. CDR1 MNHNY and CDR2 SVGAGI come from the germline V gene (reference sequence). The CDR3 DNA is TGTGCCAGCTCGAACCCCCCCCAGGAGACCCAGAACTTC. Translated, it gives CASSNPPQETQNF.

The gene calls are TRBV28 and TRBJ2-5, with 8 bases identical to TRBD1. V trimming: 5 bases; J trimming: 5 bases; junction bases outside the gene matches: 4. The CDR3 length is 13 residues. Per germline, CDR1 MDHEN and CDR2 SYDVKM. The CDR3 sequence: CASSLDRVETQYF. CDR3 in DNA: TGTGCCAGCAGTCTGGACAGGGTGGAGACCCAGTACTTC.

J is TRBJ1-2 and V is TRBV29-1; D possibly corresponds to TRBD1 (6 bases). Germline assignment: CDR1 SQVTM and CDR2 ANQGSEA. Trimming pared 7 bases from V and 8 bases from J, leaving 17 bases between. The CDR3 extends over 12 amino acids. In nucleotides, the CDR3 is TGCAGCGCAAGCGAGGGGGGAGTCGGCTACACCTTC. Translated, it gives CSASEGGVGYTF.

This clonotype was seen a single time. V is TRBV7-9 and J is TRBJ2-1, with a tentative D call TRBD2 (5 bases). Trimming left V 7 bases short and J 5 bases short, with 9 bases between. The CDR3 totals 12 residues. The germline V gene has CDR1 SEHNR and CDR2 FQNEAQ (reference sequence). The CDR3 DNA reads TGTGCCAGCACCGACGGGGACAATGAGCAGTTCTTC. Translation: CASTDGDNEQFF.

In this sample, this clonotype turned up many times. The J gene is TRBJ2-1, the V gene TRBV20-1; 14 nucleotides align to TRBD2. Germline lookup yields CDR1 DFQATT and CDR2 SNEGSKA (reference sequence). The CDR3 runs to 16 residues. Trimming removed 4 bases from V and 3 bases from J; junction bases left unmatched: 5. The CDR3 protein is CSATGLAGVGYNEQFF. CDR3 nucleotide sequence: TGCAGTGCTACGGGACTAGCGGGAGTCGGCTACAATGAGCAGTTCTTC.

This chain links TRBV7-8 with TRBJ2-3; perhaps D is TRBD1 or TRBD2 (5 bases each). This CDR3 has 12 residues. Germline lookup yields CDR1 SGHVS and CDR2 FQNEAQ. The germline V and J ends were trimmed by 5 bases and 11 bases, with 14 bases remaining between them. CDR3 protein: CASSQMRGEQYF. The CDR3 DNA reads TGTGCCAGCAGCCAGATGAGGGGTGAGCAGTATTTT. The full variable domain, in which reference TRBV7-8 and TRBJ2-3 provide the parts outside the CDR3, is GAGVSQSPRYKVAKRGQDVALRCDPISGHVSLFWYQQALGQGPEFLTYFQNEAQLDKSGLPSDRFFAERPEGSVSTLKIQRTQQEDSAVYLCASSQMRGEQYFGPGTRLTVL.

V gene TRBV2 combines with J gene TRBJ1-6; no clear D. CDR3 length equals 17 residues. Germline CDR1 and CDR2: SNHLY and FYNNEI. Trimming removed 0 bases at V and 0 bases at J, with 9 bases between. CDR3 nucleotides: TGTGCCAGCAGTGAAGCGGGGAGGCACTCCTATAATTCACCCCTCCACTTT. Translated: CASSEAGRHSYNSPLHF.